This TCR beta chain was retrieved from a study of cytomegalovirus exposure and HLA in healthy donors. Whole-study results and caveats: Later analysis identified 17,000 or so TCR beta sequences associated with HLA alleles, using a false discovery rate threshold of 0.05.

PCR primers comprised 60 Vbeta and 13 Jbeta primers. TCRdb's copy holds only in-frame clones and misses some; the assay was immunoSEQ multiplex PCR. This sample has 90,000 to 100,000 clones, with over 60% found just once. Concerning this clone itself: What it recognizes is unknown.

The length of the CDR3 is 13 residues. The germline V gene has CDR1 MNHNS and CDR2 SASEGT. With 7 bases removed from V and 7 bases from J, the gap between germline ends came to 11 bases. This chain links TRBV6-1 with TRBJ1-6; D unresolved. Sequencing was performed on PBMCs. This TCR was recovered from a female donor in good health and CMV-seronegative. In DNA form, the CDR3 reads TGTGCCAGCACGGTCGATTTAAATTCACCCCTCCACTTT. Translating it yields CASTVDLNSPLHF.